The source of this TCR beta chain is a study of neurological immune-mediated disorders. Study-wide points: None of the CDR3 amino acid sequences in expanded clones turned up in more than one subject, which points to private repertoires in all groups.

Synthesis of cDNA used 5'RACE (with 10-nucleotide random UMIs). Each CDR3 protein is one row after TCRdb ran MiXCR on the 5' RACE reads. The sample includes about 90,000 distinct CDR3 sequences, less than 15% of them seen just once. Per germline, CDR1 DFQATT and CDR2 SNEGSKA (reference sequence). This CDR3 contains 12 residues. Trimming took 5 bases from V and 6 from J, leaving 11 bases between them. This clonotype was counted at least ten times. The antigen is unknown. This sample's time point: longitudinal time-point 2. This receptor was obtained from a female donor with HTLV-1-associated myelopathy (HAM/TSP). The chain has TRBV20-1 and TRBJ1-5, with no clear D. Sample: PBMCs. CDR3 protein: CSAGLASQPQHF. The DNA for the CDR3 is TGCAGTGCTGGCCTAGCGAGTCAGCCCCAGCATTTT.